This passage covers 24 T cell receptor beta chains from one sample sequenced in a study of T cell responses to AZD1222 COVID-19 vaccine. Assay used: immunoSEQ multiplex PCR; TCRdb lists only in-frame clones, some missing. The sample records over 55,000 clones, 80% to 85% being singletons. The sample consisted of peripheral blood, taken on day 0 of AZD1222 vaccination. These receptors all stem from an adult in good health.

This clone was detected once. The rearrangement links TRBV2 to TRBJ1-6; 8 nucleotides align to TRBD1. Germline values: CDR1 SNHLY, CDR2 FYNNEI. V lost 7 bases and J lost 5; bases outside the gene matches: 10. The length of the CDR3 is 16 residues. CDR3 amino acids: CASNDQGALHNSPLHF. CDR3 bases: TGTGCCAGCAATGACCAGGGGGCTTTGCATAATTCACCCCTCCACTTT.

The V gene is TRBV5-6, the J gene TRBJ1-1; no clear D. The V end lost 2 bases, the J end lost 8 bases, and 13 bases lay between the germline ends. The length of the CDR3 is 13 residues. Per the germline V gene, CDR1 is SGHDT and CDR2 is YYEEEE. The CDR3 reads CASSFWTVSEAFF. For the CDR3, the DNA is TGTGCCAGCAGCTTCTGGACCGTCAGCGAAGCTTTCTTT.

The chain couples TRBV5-1 to TRBJ2-3; 9 nucleotides line up with TRBD2. The germline V gene encodes CDR1 SGHRS and CDR2 YFSETQ. J gave up 3 bases and V 3 bases, and 8 bases lay outside the gene matches. The CDR3 loop spans 16 amino acids. CDR3 protein: CASSSSPSGRTDTQYF. Written as DNA, the CDR3 is TGCGCCAGCAGCTCCTCCCCCAGCGGGAGGACAGATACGCAGTATTTT.

In its sample, this clone was seen once. This chain connects TRBV27 to TRBJ1-2, with D perhaps matching TRBD1 (6 bases). The CDR3 totals 15 residues. Germline CDR1 and CDR2: MNHEY and SMNVEV (reference sequence). Trimming removed 0 bases from V and 4 bases from J, with 12 bases in between. The CDR3 DNA is TGTGCCAGCAGTTTATCTCCCCACAGGGCCTATGGCTACACCTTC. Translation gives CASSLSPHRAYGYTF.

The rearrangement joins TRBV2 to TRBJ1-5; D ambiguous. The germline V gene has CDR1 SNHLY and CDR2 FYNNEI. V was cut by 8 bases and J by 0 bases, with 14 bases left in between. The CDR3 consists of 15 residues. The CDR3 spells CASRARANSNQPQHF. CDR3 coding DNA: TGTGCCAGCCGGGCGAGGGCTAATAGCAATCAGCCCCAGCATTTT.

V is TRBV15 and J is TRBJ2-6, with unresolved D. Germline V CDR1 and CDR2: LNHNV, YYDKDF (reference sequence). There are 16 residues in the CDR3. Trimming pared 0 bases from V and 4 bases from J, leaving 10 bases between. The CDR3: CATSREPQMGANVLTF. In nucleotides, the CDR3 is TGTGCCACCAGCAGAGAACCCCAGATGGGGGCCAACGTCCTGACTTTC.

The chain joins TRBV18 to TRBJ1-1; D might be TRBD1 (6 bases). The CDR3 has 14 residues. The V gene's germline CDR1 is KGHSH and CDR2 LQKENI. V lost 3 bases to trimming and J lost 4 bases, with 12 bases between them. The CDR3 reads CASSPTGFSTEAFF. The CDR3 region has the DNA TGTGCCAGCTCACCCACAGGGTTTAGCACTGAAGCTTTCTTT.

The chain joins TRBV10-3 to TRBJ2-7, with D possibly matching TRBD1 (6 bases). In germline, CDR1 is ENHRY, CDR2 SYGVKD. This CDR3 comprises 13 residues. Trimming removed 6 bases from V and 0 bases from J, with 9 bases in between. Here the CDR3 reads CAISTGSSYEQYF. The CDR3 DNA is TGTGCCATCAGCACAGGGAGCTCCTACGAGCAGTACTTC.

The genes are TRBV28 and TRBJ2-1; 11 nucleotides agree with TRBD2. CDR1 is MDHEN and CDR2 is SYDVKM in the germline V gene. This CDR3 has 14 amino acids. With 5 bases clipped from V and 10 bases from J, the junction kept 7 bases outside the gene matches. The CDR3 region has the DNA TGTGCCAGCAGTCCGGGACTAGCGGACGTGGAGCAGTTCTTC. Protein sequence: CASSPGLADVEQFF.

This sequence joins TRBV5-1 and TRBJ1-2; D may be TRBD1 (5 bases). The CDR3 consists of 13 residues. CDR1 is SGHRS and CDR2 is YFSETQ in the germline V gene. V shed 6 bases and J shed 8 bases, with 17 bases lying between them. In DNA, the CDR3 is TGCGCCAGCACCGCGTCAGGGCATCAAGGCTACACCTTC. This encodes CASTASGHQGYTF.

This clone appeared a few times. This rearrangement joins TRBV12-3 or TRBV12-4 to TRBJ2-7, with a possible D match to TRBD2 (5 bases). V dropped 6 bases and J dropped 1 base, with 10 bases sitting between them. CDR3 length equals 13 residues. Here the CDR3 DNA reads TGTGCCAGCAGACTAGACGGGTCCTACGAGCAGTACTTC. Protein sequence: CASRLDGSYEQYF.

The count of this clone is one. V is TRBV29-1 and J is TRBJ1-1; 7 bases match TRBD1. The germline CDR1 and CDR2 sequences are SQVTM and ANQGSEA. Unmatched junction bases numbered 16, after V lost 6 bases and J lost 3 bases. The CDR3 length is 16 residues. The CDR3 DNA follows: TGCAGCGTCCCAGGACAGGCCTCCGGAGCGGACACTGAAGCTTTCTTT. It encodes CSVPGQASGADTEAFF.

Notes on this clone: The likely explanation is a read error, given a far larger clone one base away. Other DNA sequences in the sample encode the same CDR3. The CDR3 DNA follows: TGCGCCTGGAGTCTTTCGGGGGGGGGAAATGAGCAGTTCTTC. Translated, it gives CAWSLSGGGNEQFF. V is TRBV30 and J is TRBJ2-1; 8 bases map to TRBD2. CDR1 GTSNPN and CDR2 SVGIG come from the germline V gene (reference sequence). The CDR3 has 14 amino acids.

This clone occurred once. J is TRBJ2-7 and V is TRBV4-3; D ambiguous. Trimming pared 0 bases from V and 0 bases from J, leaving 9 bases between. CDR1 LGHNA and CDR2 YSLEER come from the germline V gene. This CDR3 region has 15 residues. The CDR3 is CASSQELRTSYEQYF. The CDR3 DNA follows: TGCGCCAGCAGCCAAGAGCTCAGGACCTCCTACGAGCAGTACTTC.

The chain links TRBV7-6 to TRBJ2-1; perhaps TRBD1 as D (5 bases). V was shortened by 1 base and J by 4 bases, with 17 bases between the two germline ends. The CDR3 sequence is 17 residues long. Germline V gives CDR1 SGHVS, CDR2 FNYEAQ. The CDR3 DNA reads as TGTGCCAGCAGCTTAGACCCTACAGGATTCGGGTACAATGAGCAGTTCTTC. It encodes CASSLDPTGFGYNEQFF.

The chain joins TRBV6-6 to TRBJ2-2; TRBD1 is a possible D gene (6 bases). V was shortened by 6 bases and J by 5 bases, with 13 bases between the two germline ends. Germline V lookup: CDR1 MNHNY, CDR2 SVGAGI (reference sequence). The CDR3 consists of 14 residues. In DNA form, the CDR3 reads TGTGCCAGCAGACAGGGTCAATGGACCGGGGAGCTGTTTTTT. The encoded protein is CASRQGQWTGELFF.

The chain has TRBV11-2 and TRBJ2-7, with D perhaps given as TRBD1 or TRBD2 (6 bases each). Trimming took off 1 base at V and 6 bases at J, with 13 bases between the two ends. Germline values: CDR1 SGHAT, CDR2 FQNNGV. The CDR3 spans 14 residues. The CDR3 DNA reads as TGTGCCAGCAGCTTAGGTGCCGGGGGCACCGAGCAGTACTTC. Protein sequence: CASSLGAGGTEQYF.

This rearrangement joins TRBV12-5 to TRBJ2-7, with 7 bases matching TRBD1. V shed 1 base and J 0 bases; nucleotides not matched to a gene: 6. The CDR3 is 16 amino acids. CDR1 and CDR2 from the germline V gene are LGHNT and FRNRAP. The CDR3 sequence: CASGLASDRVSYEQYF. The CDR3 bases are TGTGCTAGTGGTTTGGCCTCCGACAGGGTCTCCTACGAGCAGTACTTC. Full variable domain (remainder filled in from reference TRBV12-5 and TRBJ2-7): DARVTQTPRHKVTEMGQEVTMRCQPILGHNTVFWYRQTMMQGLELLAYFRNRAPLDDSGMPKDRFSAEMPDATLATLKIQPSEPRDSAVYFCASGLASDRVSYEQYFGPGTRLTVT.

V gene TRBV24-1 combines with J gene TRBJ2-2; maybe TRBD2 (6 bases). CDR1 is KGHDR and CDR2 is SFDVKD in the germline V gene. There are 14 residues in the CDR3. The V end lost 0 bases, the J end lost 5 bases, and 6 bases lay between the germline ends. The CDR3 region is CATSDLRGTGELFF. In DNA form, the CDR3 reads TGTGCCACCAGTGATTTGCGGGGGACCGGGGAGCTGTTTTTT.

The V and J genes are TRBV18 and TRBJ1-6; 9 bases map to TRBD1. The V segment lost 8 bases and the J segment 7 bases; nucleotides outside the gene matches: 6. The CDR3 is made up of 14 amino acids. Germline CDR1 reads KGHSH; CDR2 reads LQKENI. For the CDR3, the DNA is TGTGCCAGCGCCCCGGACAGGGGAAATTCACCCCTCCACTTT. The encoded protein is CASAPDRGNSPLHF.

Regarding this clone: Relative to the germline gene, one junction end is altered; a read error may explain this. The rearrangement joins TRBV15 to TRBJ1-3, with 7 positions matching TRBD1. Germline V gene lookup returns CDR1 LNHNV and CDR2 YYDKDF (reference sequence). The CDR3 has 14 residues. The DNA for the CDR3 is TGTGCCCCCAGCCCGGGACAGAAAGGAAACACCATATATTTT. This codes for CAPSPGQKGNTIYF.

V usage is TRBV7-2 and J usage is TRBJ1-2, with D perhaps TRBD1 (5 bases). CDR3 size: 13 residues. Between the trimmed V and J ends, which lost 2 bases and 6 bases, there was a span of 10 bases. Germline-derived CDR1 and CDR2 are SGHTA and FQGNSA. As DNA, the CDR3 is TGTGCCAGCAGCTTACAGGGCTTAGATGGCTACACCTTC. This encodes CASSLQGLDGYTF.

V is TRBV6-2 or TRBV6-3 and J is TRBJ1-1; TRBD1 is a possible D gene (6 bases). The ends were cut back, 4 bases at V and 4 bases at J, with 16 bases in the middle. Germline assignment: CDR1 MNHEY and CDR2 SVGEGT. This CDR3 comprises 15 residues. The CDR3 sequence: CASSSNRARGTEAFF. For the CDR3, the DNA is TGTGCCAGCAGTTCAAACAGGGCGAGGGGCACTGAAGCTTTCTTT.

The V call is TRBV7-6, the J call TRBJ1-5; D remains unclear. Germline CDR1 and CDR2: SGHVS and FNYEAQ. This CDR3 has 13 amino acids. V gave up 2 bases and J gave up 15 bases, with 17 bases separating them. As DNA, the CDR3 is TGTGCCAGCAGCTTATTGAACACAGAGGCGTGGCATTTT. This codes for CASSLLNTEAWHF. The full variable domain, rest sourced from reference TRBV7-6 and TRBJ1-5, is GAGVSQSPRYKVTKRGQDVALRCDPISGHVSLYWYRQALGQGPEFLTYFNYEAQQDKSGLPNDRFSAERPEGSISTLTIQRTEQRDSAMYRCASSLLNTEAWHFGDGTRLSIL.